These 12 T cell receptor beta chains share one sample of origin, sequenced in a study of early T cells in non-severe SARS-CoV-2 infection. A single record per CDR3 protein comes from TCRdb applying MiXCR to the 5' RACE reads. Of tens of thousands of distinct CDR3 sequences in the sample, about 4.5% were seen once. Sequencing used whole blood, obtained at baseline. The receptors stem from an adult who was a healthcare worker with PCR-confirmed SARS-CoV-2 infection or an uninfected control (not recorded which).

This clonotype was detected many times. The CDR3: CASSPPALHTGELFF. Written as DNA, the CDR3 is TGTGCCAGCAGTCCACCAGCCCTCCACACCGGGGAGCTGTTTTTT. The V gene is TRBV12-3 or TRBV12-4, the J gene TRBJ2-2; D gene uncertain. There are 15 residues in the CDR3. Between the trimmed V and J ends, which lost 5 bases and 3 bases, there was a span of 13 bases.

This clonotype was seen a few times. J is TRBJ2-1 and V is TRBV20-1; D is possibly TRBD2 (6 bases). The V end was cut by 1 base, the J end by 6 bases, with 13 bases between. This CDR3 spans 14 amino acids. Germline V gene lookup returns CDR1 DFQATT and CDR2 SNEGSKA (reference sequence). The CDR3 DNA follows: TGCAGTGCTAGAGGACTAGACCCTTTCAATGAGCAGTTCTTC. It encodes CSARGLDPFNEQFF.

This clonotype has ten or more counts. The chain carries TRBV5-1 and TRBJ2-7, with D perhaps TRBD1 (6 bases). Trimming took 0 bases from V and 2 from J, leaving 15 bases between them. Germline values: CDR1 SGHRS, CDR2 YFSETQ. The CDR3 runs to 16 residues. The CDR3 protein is CASSLGGRISTYEQYF. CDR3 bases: TGCGCCAGCAGCTTGGGGGGGCGGATTTCCACCTACGAGCAGTACTTC. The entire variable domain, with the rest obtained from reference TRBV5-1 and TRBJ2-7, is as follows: KAGVTQTPRYLIKTRGQQVTLSCSPISGHRSVSWYQQTPGQGLQFLFEYFSETQRNKGNFPGRFSGRQFSNSRSEMNVSTLELGDSALYLCASSLGGRISTYEQYFGPGTRLTVT.

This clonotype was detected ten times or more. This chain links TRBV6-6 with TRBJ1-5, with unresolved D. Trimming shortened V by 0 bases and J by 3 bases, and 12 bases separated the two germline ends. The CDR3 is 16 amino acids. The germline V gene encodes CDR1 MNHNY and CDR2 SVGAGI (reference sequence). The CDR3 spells CASSYSKRAINQPQHF. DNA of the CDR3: TGTGCCAGCAGTTACTCCAAAAGGGCTATCAATCAGCCCCAGCATTTT.

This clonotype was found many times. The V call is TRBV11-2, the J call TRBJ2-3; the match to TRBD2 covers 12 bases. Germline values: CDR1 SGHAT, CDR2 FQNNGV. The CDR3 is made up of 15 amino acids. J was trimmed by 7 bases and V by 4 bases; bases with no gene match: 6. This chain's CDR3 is CASSSLAGGRHTQYF. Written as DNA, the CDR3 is TGTGCCAGCAGCTCCCTAGCGGGAGGGCGGCATACGCAGTATTTT.

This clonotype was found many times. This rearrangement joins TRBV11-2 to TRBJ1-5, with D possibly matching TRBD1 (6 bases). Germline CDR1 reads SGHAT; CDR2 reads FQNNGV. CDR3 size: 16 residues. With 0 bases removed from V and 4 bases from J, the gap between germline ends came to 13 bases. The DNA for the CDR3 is TGTGCCAGCAGCTTAGACCTAGCAGGGGCAAATCAGCCCCAGCATTTT. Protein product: CASSLDLAGANQPQHF.

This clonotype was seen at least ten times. The CDR3 DNA reads TGTGCCAGCAGTGCTAGCGGAACTAGCACAGATACGCAGTATTTT. It yields the protein CASSASGTSTDTQYF. V is TRBV6-5 and J is TRBJ2-3, with 7 bases identical to TRBD2. This CDR3 has 15 residues. Trimming removed 5 bases from V and 0 bases from J; junction bases left unmatched: 5. Germline V lookup: CDR1 MNHEY, CDR2 SVGAGI.

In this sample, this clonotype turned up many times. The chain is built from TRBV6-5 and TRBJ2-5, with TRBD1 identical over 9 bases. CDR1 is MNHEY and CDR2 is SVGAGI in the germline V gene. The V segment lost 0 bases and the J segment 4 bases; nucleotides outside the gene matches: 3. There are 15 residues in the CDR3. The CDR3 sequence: CASSYSDRGGETQYF. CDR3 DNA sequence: TGTGCCAGCAGTTACTCGGACAGGGGCGGAGAGACCCAGTACTTC.

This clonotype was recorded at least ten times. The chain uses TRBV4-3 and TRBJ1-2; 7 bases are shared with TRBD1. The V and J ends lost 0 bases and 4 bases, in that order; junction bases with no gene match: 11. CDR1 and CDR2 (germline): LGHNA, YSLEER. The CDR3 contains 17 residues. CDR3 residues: CASSQEGRGRGGYGYTF. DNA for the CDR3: TGCGCCAGCAGCCAAGAAGGGAGGGGGCGCGGCGGCTATGGCTACACCTTC.

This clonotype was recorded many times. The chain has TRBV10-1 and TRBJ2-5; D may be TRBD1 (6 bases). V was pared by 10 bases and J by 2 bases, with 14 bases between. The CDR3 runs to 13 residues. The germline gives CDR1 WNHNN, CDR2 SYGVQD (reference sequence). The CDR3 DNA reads TGCGCCAAAGTAGACAGGAAGCAAGAGACCCAGTACTTC. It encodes CAKVDRKQETQYF.

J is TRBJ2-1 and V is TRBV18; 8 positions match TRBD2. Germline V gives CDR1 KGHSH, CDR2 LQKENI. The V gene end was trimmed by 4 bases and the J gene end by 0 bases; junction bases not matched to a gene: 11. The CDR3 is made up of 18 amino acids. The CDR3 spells CASSLSMAGGLSYNEQFF. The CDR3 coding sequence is TGTGCCAGCTCACTGTCAATGGCGGGGGGCCTCTCCTACAATGAGCAGTTCTTC.

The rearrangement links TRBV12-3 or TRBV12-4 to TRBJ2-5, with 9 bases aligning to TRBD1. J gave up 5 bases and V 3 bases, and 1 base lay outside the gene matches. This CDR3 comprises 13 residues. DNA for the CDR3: TGTGCCAGCAGTTTCGGACAGGGGGAGACCCAGTACTTC. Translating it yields CASSFGQGETQYF.